This TCR beta chain was captured in a study of T cells expressing NK-cell markers. Whole-study context: In sorted CD3+CD56+NKG2C+, CD3+CD56+NKG2C- and CD3+CD56-NKG2C+ T cells, TCR beta repertoires were obtained. Just one sequenced donor of eight was HCMV-seronegative, while seven were seropositive.

After re-calling the 5' RACE reads, TCRdb lists one entry per CDR3 protein, DNA absent. This repertoire includes 500,000 to 700,000 distinct CDR3 sequences. Study-level findings and limits: Expanded NKG2C+ T cell clones were not confirmed as HCMV-specific. Similarly, these clonotypes led the CD3+CD56-NKG2C+ fraction as well in a handful of donors.

A word on this clonotype: What it binds is unknown.

Sequencing was done on a sample of blood T cells: a sorted CD56 or NKG2C T cell subset, CD4+ or CD8+ T cells, or bulk PBMC T cells (not recorded which). The sequence was collected from a man aged 18-30 years in good health.

Here the CDR3 reads CASSFSGTPVNTGELFF. The chain carries TRBV6-5 and TRBJ2-2; TCRdb's assignment of TRBD1 cannot be checked, as there is no DNA. The CDR3 runs 17 residues. The V gene's germline CDR1 is MNHEY and CDR2 SVGAGI.